A single sample gave rise to the 8 T cell receptor beta chains below, sequenced in a study of blood T cell repertoires in COVID-19. Here immunoSEQ multiplex PCR was the method, and the copy in TCRdb shows in-frame clones only, minus some. This repertoire shows about 470,000 clones, around 87% found once; its top ten account for under 0.75%. Sequencing was performed on PBMCs or T cells enriched from blood (not recorded which). The receptor source for this set is a woman younger than 30 who had recovered from COVID-19.

The chain carries TRBV27 and TRBJ1-2, with 7 bases identical to TRBD1. The length of the CDR3 is 15 residues. Per germline, CDR1 MNHEY and CDR2 SMNVEV (reference sequence). With 4 bases clipped from V and 5 bases from J, the junction kept 10 bases outside the gene matches. CDR3 nucleotide sequence: TGTGCCAGCAGTTCGCCCCAGACAGGGCTATATGGCTACACCTTC. It translates to CASSSPQTGLYGYTF.

This chain joins TRBV6-6 and TRBJ1-6; unclear D gene. V lost 5 bases, J lost 7 bases, and 24 bases lay in between. This CDR3 is 18 amino acids long. Germline CDR1 and CDR2: MNHNY and SVGAGI (reference sequence). The CDR3 reads CASSLVPPRSPGNSPLHF. Here the CDR3 DNA reads TGTGCCAGCAGTCTAGTCCCCCCCCGGTCCCCGGGGAATTCACCCCTCCACTTT.

V and J are TRBV7-9 and TRBJ2-5; 9 bases agree with TRBD1. Trimming at V came to 7 bases and at J to 5 bases, leaving 5 bases not matched to a gene. The CDR3 runs 13 residues. Looked up from germline, CDR1 is SEHNR and CDR2 is FQNEAQ (reference sequence). CDR3 sequence: CASKGQGEETQYF. As DNA, the CDR3 is TGTGCCAGCAAGGGACAGGGAGAGGAGACCCAGTACTTC.

This clone was observed a single time. This chain connects TRBV10-3 to TRBJ2-2, with D possibly matching TRBD1 (6 bases). The germline V gene encodes CDR1 ENHRY and CDR2 SYGVKD. V was cut by 10 bases and J by 4 bases, with 13 bases left in between. The CDR3 is 13 amino acids. CDR3 nucleotides: TGTGCCACCAGACAGGACAGCACCGGGGAGCTGTTTTTT. Protein sequence: CATRQDSTGELFF.

Regarding this clone: Relative to the germline gene, one junction end is altered; a read error may explain this. This chain uses TRBV4-1 with TRBJ1-4; TRBD1 agrees at 9 bases. The CDR3 consists of 13 residues. Germline V gives CDR1 MGHRA, CDR2 YSYEKL. The CDR3 nucleotides are TGCGCCAGCAGCCAAATCCCAGGACAGGGGCAAGGTTTT. Translating it yields CASSQIPGQGQGF.

The chain has TRBV15 and TRBJ2-1, with D maybe TRBD2 (5 bases). V was trimmed by 1 base and J by 7 bases, leaving 17 bases between them. Per the germline V gene, CDR1 is LNHNV and CDR2 is YYDKDF (reference sequence). The CDR3 is 16 residues long. CDR3 nucleotide sequence: TGTGCCACCAGCAGAGGTGGAGGACTGACAACGAATGAGCAGTTCTTC. Translated, it gives CATSRGGGLTTNEQFF. Full variable domain (outside the CDR3, taken from reference TRBV15 and TRBJ2-1): DAMVIQNPRYQVTQFGKPVTLSCSQTLNHNVMYWYQQKSSQAPKLLFHYYDKDFNNEADTPDNFQSRRPNTSFCFLDIRSPGLGDTAMYLCATSRGGGLTTNEQFFGPGTRLTVL.

The chain uses TRBV2 and TRBJ1-1, with D possibly matching TRBD1 (6 bases). Germline CDR1 and CDR2: SNHLY and FYNNEI. This CDR3 region has 16 residues. V lost 5 bases, J lost 0 bases, and 16 bases lay in between. The CDR3 DNA sequence: TGTGCCAGCAGTCAGCTCAGGGGTTTCATGAACACTGAAGCTTTCTTT. Translating gives CASSQLRGFMNTEAFF.

This clone occurred a few times. The chain recombines TRBV6-5 with TRBJ1-1; tentatively, D is TRBD1 (6 bases). CDR1 and CDR2 from the germline V gene are MNHEY and SVGAGI. This CDR3 region has 13 residues. Trimming removed 7 bases at V and 4 bases at J, with 13 bases between. The DNA of the CDR3 is TGTGCCAGCATCGGACAGCTAGGCACTGAAGCTTTCTTT. It codes for CASIGQLGTEAFF.